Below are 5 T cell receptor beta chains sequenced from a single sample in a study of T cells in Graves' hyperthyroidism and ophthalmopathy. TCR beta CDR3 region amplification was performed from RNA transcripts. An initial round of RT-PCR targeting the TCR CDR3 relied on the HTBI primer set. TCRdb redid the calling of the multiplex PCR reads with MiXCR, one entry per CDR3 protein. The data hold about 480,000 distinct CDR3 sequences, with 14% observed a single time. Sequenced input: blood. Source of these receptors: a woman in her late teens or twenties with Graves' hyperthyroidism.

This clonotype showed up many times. The CDR3 nucleotides read TGTGCCAGCAGCTTAGAAGGGGAATCGGAAAAACTGTTTTTT. It encodes CASSLEGESEKLFF. The genes are TRBV7-9 and TRBJ1-4; D may be TRBD1 (5 bases). Germline CDR1 and CDR2: SEHNR and FQNEAQ (reference sequence). There are 14 residues in the CDR3. The V end was cut by 1 base, the J end by 8 bases, with 11 bases between.

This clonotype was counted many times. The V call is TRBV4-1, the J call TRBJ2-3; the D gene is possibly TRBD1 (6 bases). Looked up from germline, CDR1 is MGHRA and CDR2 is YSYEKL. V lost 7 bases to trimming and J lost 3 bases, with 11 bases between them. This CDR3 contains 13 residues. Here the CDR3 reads CASKQGATDTQYF. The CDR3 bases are TGCGCCAGCAAACAGGGAGCGACAGATACGCAGTATTTT.

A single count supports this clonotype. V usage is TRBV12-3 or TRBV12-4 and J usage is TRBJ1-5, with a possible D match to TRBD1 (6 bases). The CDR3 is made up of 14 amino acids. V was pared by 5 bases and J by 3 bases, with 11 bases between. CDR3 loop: CASSAGQPNQPQHF. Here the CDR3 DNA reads TGTGCCAGCAGTGCCGGACAGCCCAATCAGCCCCAGCATTTT.

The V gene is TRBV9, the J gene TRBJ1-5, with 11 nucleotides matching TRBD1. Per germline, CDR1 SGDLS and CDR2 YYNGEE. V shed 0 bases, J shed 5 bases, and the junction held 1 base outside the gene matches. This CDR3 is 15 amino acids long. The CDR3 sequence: CASSVGTGGHQPQHF. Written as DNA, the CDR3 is TGTGCCAGCAGCGTAGGGACAGGGGGCCATCAGCCCCAGCATTTT.

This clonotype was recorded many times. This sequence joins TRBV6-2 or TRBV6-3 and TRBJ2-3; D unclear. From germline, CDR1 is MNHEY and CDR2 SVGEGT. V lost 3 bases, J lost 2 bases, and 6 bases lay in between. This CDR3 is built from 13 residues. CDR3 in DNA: TGTGCCAGCAGTTATGGGTACACAGATACGCAGTATTTT. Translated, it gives CASSYGYTDTQYF.